Sequencing of this T cell receptor (beta chain) was carried out in a study of blood T cell repertoires in COVID-19. Study as a whole: Both acute and convalescent COVID-19 samples were obtained from the United States, Italy and Spain. T cells, B-cell-depleted T cells, or PBMCs provided the cDNA or gDNA that served as material.

V was pared by 0 bases and J by 11 bases, with 2 bases of the junction left unmatched. Germline lookup yields CDR1 LNHNV and CDR2 YYDKDF (reference sequence). The CDR3 spans 13 residues. Original analysis: Estimation of nucleated cell counts was performed using reference gene primer amplification. Sequenced by immunoSEQ multiplex PCR; TCRdb stores in-frame clones only, minus some. The DNA was the basis for D and trimming; V, J and clone size are from that table. Seen here are about 110,000 clones, 75% to 90% observed once, and the top ten hold around a sixth. The TCR originated in a woman aged 60 to 75 with acute or convalescent COVID-19. V is TRBV15 and J is TRBJ2-1; 9 positions agree with TRBD1. The sample was peripheral blood. The CDR3 here is CATSRDGTGKQFF. The CDR3 region has the DNA TGTGCCACCAGCAGAGATGGGACAGGGAAGCAGTTCTTC.